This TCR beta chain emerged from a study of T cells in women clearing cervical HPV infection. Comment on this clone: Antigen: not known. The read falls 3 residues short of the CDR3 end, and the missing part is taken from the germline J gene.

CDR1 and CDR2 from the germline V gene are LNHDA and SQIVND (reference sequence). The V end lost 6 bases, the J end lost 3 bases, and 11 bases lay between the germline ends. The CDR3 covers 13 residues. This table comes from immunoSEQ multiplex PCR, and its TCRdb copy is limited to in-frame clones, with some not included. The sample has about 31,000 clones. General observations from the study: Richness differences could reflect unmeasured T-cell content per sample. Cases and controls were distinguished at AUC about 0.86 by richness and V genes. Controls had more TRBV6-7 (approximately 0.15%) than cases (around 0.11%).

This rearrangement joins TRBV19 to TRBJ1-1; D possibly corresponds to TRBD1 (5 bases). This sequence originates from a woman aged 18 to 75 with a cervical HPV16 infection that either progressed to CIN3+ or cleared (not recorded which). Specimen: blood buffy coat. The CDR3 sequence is CASRTTGYTEAFF. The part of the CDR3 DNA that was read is TGTGCCAGTAGAACTACAGGCTACACTGAA.